The 3 T cell receptor beta chains given below trace back to one sample, sequenced in a study of shared clonotypes between healthy human individuals. TCRdb's table, derived via immunoSEQ multiplex PCR, lists solely in-frame clones and lacks some. Here the sample spans around 980,000 clones, approximately 80% being singletons. Source material: memory CD4+ T cells from PBMCs. Subset specified: CD45RA-negative fraction. These receptor sequences come from a man aged 18 to 30 in good health. Some clones in this sample may be carry-over from other donors' samples.

This chain joins TRBV20-1 and TRBJ2-5; perhaps TRBD2 as D (5 bases). This CDR3 contains 11 residues. The V gene's germline CDR1 is DFQATT and CDR2 SNEGSKA (reference sequence). The CDR3 spells CSGVGAETQYF. CDR3 DNA: TGCAGCGGGGTGGGAGCAGAGACCCAGTACTTC.

This clone turned up a few times. V usage is TRBV5-1 and J usage is TRBJ2-1; 12 bases are shared with TRBD2. CDR1 is SGHRS, CDR2 YFSETQ, per germline. The CDR3 runs to 16 residues. With 7 bases clipped from V and 10 bases from J, the junction kept 15 bases outside the gene matches. CDR3 sequence (DNA): TGCGCCAGCTCTTTTAAGACTAGCGGGAGTGTTGGCGAGCAGTTCTTC. It yields the protein CASSFKTSGSVGEQFF. The full variable domain, its missing parts supplied by reference TRBV5-1 and TRBJ2-1, is KAGVTQTPRYLIKTRGQQVTLSCSPISGHRSVSWYQQTPGQGLQFLFEYFSETQRNKGNFPGRFSGRQFSNSRSEMNVSTLELGDSALYLCASSFKTSGSVGEQFFGPGTRLTVL.

The gene calls are TRBV2 and TRBJ1-3, with D maybe TRBD1 (6 bases). The germline V gene has CDR1 SNHLY and CDR2 FYNNEI. The V gene lost 9 bases and the J gene lost 0 bases, with 9 bases spanning the gap. The CDR3 contains 13 residues. Written as DNA, the CDR3 is TGTGCCAGTACAGGGAACTCTGGAAACACCATATATTTT. It specifies CASTGNSGNTIYF.